This T cell receptor (beta chain) was observed in a study of blood T cell repertoires in COVID-19. Sequencing was performed with immunoSEQ multiplex PCR; in TCRdb, only in-frame clones are kept and a portion is missing. The sample carries 90,000 to 120,000 clones, 85% to 95% recorded once. Germline CDR1 KGHDR, CDR2 SFDVKD. With 3 bases clipped from V and 5 bases from J, the junction kept 7 bases outside the gene matches. This CDR3 region has 15 residues. Material: peripheral blood. The receptor was derived from a woman aged 25 to 39 with acute or convalescent COVID-19. The chain recombines TRBV24-1 with TRBJ1-1; the match to TRBD1 covers 8 bases. CDR3 protein: CATSDRTGGFTEAFF. CDR3 sequence (DNA): TGTGCCACCAGTGATCGTACAGGGGGATTTACTGAAGCTTTCTTT.